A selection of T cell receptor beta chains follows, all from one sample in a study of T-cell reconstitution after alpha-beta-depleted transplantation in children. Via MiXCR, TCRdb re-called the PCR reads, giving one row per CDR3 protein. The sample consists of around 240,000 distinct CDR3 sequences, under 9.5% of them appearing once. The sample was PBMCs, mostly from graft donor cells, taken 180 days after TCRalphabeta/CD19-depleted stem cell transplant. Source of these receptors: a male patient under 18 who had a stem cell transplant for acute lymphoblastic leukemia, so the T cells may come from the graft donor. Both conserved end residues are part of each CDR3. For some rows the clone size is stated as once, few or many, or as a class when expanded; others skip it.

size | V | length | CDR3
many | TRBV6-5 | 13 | CASSYGPQAEQYF
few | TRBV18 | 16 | CASSPLGQRSNYGYTF
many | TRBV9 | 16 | CASSRTDRGGGAEAFF
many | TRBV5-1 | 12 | CASRYNQETQYF
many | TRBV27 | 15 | CASSSGGAGDEKLFF
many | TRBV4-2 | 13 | CASSHGDSNGYTF
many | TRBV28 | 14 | CASSSPGLHTEAFF
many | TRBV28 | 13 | CASSSGGSYEQYF
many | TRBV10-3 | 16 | CAISEVAGGPYNEQFF
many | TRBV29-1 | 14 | CSVRNREASYEQYF
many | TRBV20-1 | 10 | CSLKGREQYF
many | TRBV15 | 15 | CATSWSVPGANVLTF
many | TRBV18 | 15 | CASSHDGTSTYEQYF
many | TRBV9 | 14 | CASSVRGYNSPLHF
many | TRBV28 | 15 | CASSLLAVITDTQYF
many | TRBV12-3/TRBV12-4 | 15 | CASSTIDSHNEKLFF
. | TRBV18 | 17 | CASSPTGTGGLNEKLFF
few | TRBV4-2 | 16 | CASSPRVLSSYNEQFF
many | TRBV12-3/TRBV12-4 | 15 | CASSFGGPSTDTQYF
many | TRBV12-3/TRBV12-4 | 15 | CASNLLGDHSYEQYF
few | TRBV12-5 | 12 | CASGLTSYEQFF
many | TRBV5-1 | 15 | CASSLGGQITYEQYF